The 9 T cell receptor beta chains below come from one sample, sequenced in a study of T cell responses to AZD1222 COVID-19 vaccine. Clones were sequenced by immunoSEQ multiplex PCR, and TCRdb holds only the in-frame ones, with some missing. This sample yields tens of thousands of clones, of which approximately 81% are seen a single time; roughly 22% belongs to the top ten. This sample comprised peripheral blood, obtained on day 0 of AZD1222 vaccination. Receptor source: an adult in good health.

The chain is built from TRBV19 and TRBJ2-4, with 7 nucleotides matching TRBD1. V lost 5 bases to trimming and J lost 7 bases; unmatched junction nucleotides: 5. Germline lookup yields CDR1 LNHDA and CDR2 SQIVND (reference sequence). CDR3 length equals 13 residues. CDR3 amino acids: CASSYDRVNIQYF. CDR3 DNA: TGTGCCAGTAGTTACGACAGGGTGAACATTCAGTACTTC.

The chain recombines TRBV5-1 with TRBJ2-3, with D unclear. CDR1 and CDR2 (germline): SGHRS, YFSETQ. V shed 0 bases and J shed 15 bases, with 14 bases lying between them. This CDR3 contains 12 residues. CDR3 residues: CASSLATRPHYF. The CDR3, as DNA: TGCGCCAGCAGCTTGGCGACCCGTCCCCACTATTTT.

The CDR3 DNA reads as TGTGCCAGCAGTGCCACCACCGGGACAGTCTACGAGCAGTACTTC. Translating it yields CASSATTGTVYEQYF. V is TRBV25-1 and J is TRBJ2-7; 7 nucleotides match TRBD1. The J segment lost 3 bases and the V segment lost 4 bases, leaving 9 bases of the junction unmatched. From germline, CDR1 is MGHDK and CDR2 SYGVNS. The length of the CDR3 is 15 residues.

The gene calls are TRBV5-1 and TRBJ1-4, with D perhaps matching TRBD1 (5 bases). CDR3 size: 18 residues. CDR1 and CDR2 from the germline V gene are SGHRS and YFSETQ. The ends were cut back, 1 base at V and 0 bases at J, with 16 bases in the middle. This CDR3 reads CASSLNPTALATNEKLFF. The CDR3, as DNA: TGCGCCAGCAGCTTGAATCCGACAGCCCTTGCAACTAATGAAAAACTGTTTTTT.

This chain joins TRBV19 and TRBJ1-2; possible D gene TRBD1, 6 bases. The germline gives CDR1 LNHDA, CDR2 SQIVND (reference sequence). This CDR3 region has 15 residues. Trimming took off 0 bases at V and 4 bases at J, with 12 bases between the two ends. CDR3: CASSIDQGPSYGYTF. The DNA for the CDR3 is TGTGCCAGTAGTATAGATCAGGGGCCGAGCTATGGCTACACCTTC. The whole variable domain, filled in from reference TRBV19 and TRBJ1-2, reads DGGITQSPKYLFRKEGQNVTLSCEQNLNHDAMYWYRQDPGQGLRLIYYSQIVNDFQKGDIAEGYSVSREKKESFPLTVTSAQKNPTAFYLCASSIDQGPSYGYTFGSGTRLTVV.

V and J are TRBV6-5 and TRBJ1-2, with D maybe TRBD1 (6 bases). Germline V gene lookup returns CDR1 MNHEY and CDR2 SVGAGI. V shed 6 bases and J shed 4 bases, with 15 bases lying between them. The CDR3 extends over 14 amino acids. The CDR3 is CASRRTGSSYGYTF. Here the CDR3 DNA reads TGTGCCAGCAGAAGAACAGGGAGTTCCTATGGCTACACCTTC.

The rearrangement uses TRBV4-2 and TRBJ2-5; D not resolved. Looked up from germline, CDR1 is LGHNA and CDR2 is YNFKEQ. CDR3 length: 14 residues. V was cut by 1 base and J by 5 bases, with 11 bases left in between. DNA for the CDR3: TGTGCCAGCAGCCAAGCCCCGGACGGGGAGACCCAGTACTTC. Its protein is CASSQAPDGETQYF.

This chain links TRBV3-1 (or the pseudogene TRBV3-2) with TRBJ2-1; TRBD1 aligns across 9 bases. J lost 5 bases, V lost 1 base, and 15 bases had no gene match. The germline V gene encodes CDR1 LGHDT and CDR2 YNNKEL (reference sequence). This CDR3 region has 19 residues. CDR3 DNA sequence: TGTGCCAGCAGCCAAGCTCCCCTAATGGGACAGGGTAGTAACAATGAGCAGTTCTTC. Residues: CASSQAPLMGQGSNNEQFF.

This clone appeared a single time. The V call is TRBV6-1, the J call TRBJ1-4, with unresolved D. V was cut by 3 bases and J by 0 bases, with 8 bases left in between. Germline V gene sequence: CDR1 MNHNS, CDR2 SASEGT. The length of the CDR3 is 15 residues. The CDR3 DNA sequence: TGTGCCAGCAGTGATTGGGGTGCAACTAATGAAAAACTGTTTTTT. Amino acids: CASSDWGATNEKLFF.